The 24 T cell receptor beta chains listed next were all sequenced from one sample in a study of T cells in Graves' hyperthyroidism and ophthalmopathy (dated by TCRdb to the late 2010s). Library creation used multiplex PCR. The run used an Illumina HiSeq 2000. The TCR beta CDR3 regions were amplified from RNA transcripts. A first-round RT-PCR of the TCR CDR3 used the HTBI primer set with the Qiagen OneStep RT-PCR kit. The public reads were run again by TCRdb, first through fastp at Q25 and then through MiXCR, and only productive beta chains were kept. Here each entry gathers all rows of one CDR3 protein and keeps the most common genes and DNA. This sample holds fewer than 400,000 distinct CDR3 sequences; more than 12% were observed only once. Approximately 27% of the sample rests with the top ten. The sequencing sample was made of blood. All receptors derive from a man aged 45 to 65 with Graves' ophthalmopathy.

The genes are TRBV3-1 and TRBJ1-6; tentatively, D is TRBD1 (6 bases). There are 14 residues in the CDR3. The V end lost 7 bases, the J end lost 7 bases, and 14 bases lay between the germline ends. Germline CDR1 is LGHDT and CDR2 is YNNKEL (reference sequence). The CDR3 nucleotides read TGTGCCAGCACCCTCCGGGACACCAATTCACCCCTCCACTTT. Translating it yields CASTLRDTNSPLHF.

V and J are TRBV20-1 and TRBJ2-7; 10 bases line up with TRBD2. Gene TRBJ2-1 matches the end of the DNA better, so the J call may be wrong. Germline V gene data show CDR1 as DFQATT and CDR2 as SNEGSKA (reference sequence). The CDR3 spans 15 residues. The CDR3 DNA reads as TGCAGTGCTGTTAGGGCTAGCGGGAGCTCCCATGAGCAGTTCTTC. Protein product: CSAVRASGSSHEQFF.

This clonotype has a count of ten or more. The chain recombines TRBV27 with TRBJ2-5; D perhaps matches TRBD2 (7 bases). Germline V lookup: CDR1 MNHEY, CDR2 SMNVEV (reference sequence). The V end was cut by 6 bases, the J end by 5 bases, with 13 bases between. The CDR3 totals 13 residues. Here the CDR3 DNA reads TGTGCCAGCAGGGGGGCGGGAGTGGAGACCCAGTACTTC. Its translation is CASRGAGVETQYF.

This clonotype was observed many times. The genes are TRBV12-3 or TRBV12-4 and TRBJ2-3; D may be TRBD1 or TRBD2 (5 bases each). The CDR3 totals 17 residues. Trimming took off 5 bases at V and 2 bases at J, with 20 bases between the two ends. The CDR3 coding sequence is TGTGCCAGCAGTGCCCACCCTCGGACACGGGACACAGATACGCAGTATTTT. Amino acid sequence: CASSAHPRTRDTDTQYF.

This clonotype has ten or more counts. The genes are TRBV7-2 and TRBJ2-7; 10 bases match TRBD2. The germline gives CDR1 SGHTA, CDR2 FQGNSA. V trimming: 1 base; J trimming: 3 bases; junction bases outside the gene matches: 15. The CDR3 runs 19 residues. For the CDR3, the DNA is TGTGCCAGCAGCTTAGAAGAAGAAAAACCACTAGCGGGACTCTACGAGCAGTACTTC. It encodes CASSLEEEKPLAGLYEQYF.

At least ten counts were recorded for this clonotype. The rearrangement links TRBV3-1 to TRBJ2-1; the match to TRBD2 covers 7 bases. Unmatched junction bases numbered 16, after V lost 5 bases and J lost 9 bases. CDR1 and CDR2 (germline): LGHDT, YNNKEL (reference sequence). The CDR3 is made up of 16 amino acids. CDR3 sequence: CASSATGTTNLGEQFF. CDR3 DNA sequence: TGTGCCAGCAGCGCAACCGGGACTACCAATTTGGGTGAGCAGTTCTTC.

This clonotype was detected only a few times. The V and J genes are TRBV20-1 and TRBJ2-1, with D unclear. The CDR3 covers 16 residues. V was pared by 0 bases and J by 2 bases, with 14 bases between. Germline CDR1 reads DFQATT; CDR2 reads SNEGSKA (reference sequence). The CDR3 nucleotides read TGCAGTGCTAGAGATCCAGGTACGAGGACCTACAATGAGCAGTTCTTC. The encoded protein is CSARDPGTRTYNEQFF.

This clonotype was detected ten times or more. The rearrangement joins TRBV18 to TRBJ1-1; D uncertain. The CDR3 has 14 amino acids. The V end was cut by 0 bases, the J end by 0 bases, with 5 bases between. Germline V gene lookup returns CDR1 KGHSH and CDR2 LQKENI. The CDR3 DNA reads as TGTGCCAGCTCACCACCAGCCATGAACACTGAAGCTTTCTTT. Translated: CASSPPAMNTEAFF.

This clonotype was recorded many times. V is TRBV7-9 and J is TRBJ2-5, with 13 positions matching TRBD2. CDR1 is SEHNR, CDR2 FQNEAQ, per germline (reference sequence). The CDR3 loop spans 15 amino acids. The trim removed 5 bases at V and 5 bases at J, leaving 5 bases unmatched. CDR3 in amino acids: CASSPGLAGWETQYF. The CDR3 DNA sequence: TGTGCCAGCAGCCCGGGACTAGCGGGATGGGAGACCCAGTACTTC.

A few counts support this clonotype. The chain links TRBV12-3 or TRBV12-4 to TRBJ2-5; weak D call: TRBD2 (6 bases). The V end lost 5 bases, the J end lost 2 bases, and 18 bases lay between the germline ends. The CDR3 consists of 16 residues. Here the CDR3 DNA reads TGTGCCAGCAGTCCCCCTGGCGGGATTTGGCAAGAGACCCAGTACTTC. This gives the protein CASSPPGGIWQETQYF.

This clonotype was counted at least ten times. The V and J genes are TRBV28 and TRBJ2-7, with 9 bases lining up with TRBD2. In germline, CDR1 is MDHEN, CDR2 SYDVKM. This CDR3 spans 15 amino acids. With 3 bases clipped from V and 5 bases from J, the junction kept 8 bases outside the gene matches. This chain's CDR3 is CASSFSGRGGHEQYF. Written as DNA, the CDR3 is TGTGCCAGCAGTTTTAGCGGGAGAGGGGGCCACGAGCAGTACTTC.

This clonotype showed up many times. The J gene is TRBJ2-7, the V gene TRBV5-8; 7 nucleotides match TRBD1. Germline trimming cut 6 bases from V and 2 bases from J; bases unmatched to any gene: 5. The germline V gene has CDR1 SGHTS and CDR2 YDEGEE. The CDR3 runs to 13 residues. This CDR3 is CASKRQGTYEQYF. The CDR3 DNA follows: TGTGCCAGCAAAAGACAGGGCACCTACGAGCAGTACTTC.

This clonotype has only a few counts. The chain uses TRBV20-1 and TRBJ1-5, with D possibly matching TRBD1 (6 bases). V was cut by 0 bases and J by 2 bases, with 11 bases left in between. CDR1 DFQATT and CDR2 SNEGSKA come from the germline V gene (reference sequence). The CDR3 is 15 residues long. The CDR3, as DNA: TGCAGTGCTAGAGAGGGGGCTTCGGGCAATCAGCCCCAGCATTTT. Translation gives CSAREGASGNQPQHF.

Only a few counts were recorded for this clonotype. This CDR3 is CAWSVPQGNYGYTF. CDR3 coding DNA: TGTGCCTGGAGTGTGCCACAGGGGAACTATGGCTACACCTTC. The rearrangement uses TRBV30 and TRBJ1-2; 7 bases agree with TRBD1. Per the germline V gene, CDR1 is GTSNPN and CDR2 is SVGIG (reference sequence). CDR3 size: 14 residues. Trimming took 0 bases from V and 2 from J; bases not matched to a gene: 3.

In this sample, this clonotype turned up many times. The chain uses TRBV6-2 or TRBV6-3 and TRBJ2-7, with unresolved D. This CDR3 region has 12 residues. V lost 3 bases to trimming and J lost 5 bases, with 8 bases between them. Germline V gene data show CDR1 as MNHEY and CDR2 as SVGEGT. CDR3 in DNA: TGTGCCAGCAGTTATGTGGCCCACGAGCAGTACTTC. It specifies CASSYVAHEQYF.

The rearrangement joins TRBV6-5 to TRBJ2-2, with 8 nucleotides matching TRBD2. V dropped 2 bases and J dropped 6; count of bases not matched to a gene: 8. Germline values: CDR1 MNHEY, CDR2 SVGAGI. The CDR3 length is 16 residues. The CDR3 DNA is TGTGCCAGCAGTTACAGGAGCGGGAGAAGAGCCGGGGAGCTGTTTTTT. As protein: CASSYRSGRRAGELFF.

This clonotype was recorded at least ten times. The chain recombines TRBV6-1 with TRBJ2-3; 10 bases match TRBD1. Germline CDR1 and CDR2: MNHNS and SASEGT. This CDR3 contains 15 residues. Losses at the gene ends were 5 bases for V and 3 bases for J; bases not matched to a gene: 5. In DNA, the CDR3 is TGTGCCAGCAGTATTACGGGACAGGGGACAGATACGCAGTATTTT. It is translated as CASSITGQGTDTQYF.

V usage is TRBV9 and J usage is TRBJ2-3, with a tentative D call TRBD1 (5 bases). Trimming shortened V by 6 bases and J by 5 bases, and 16 bases separated the two germline ends. Germline V gene sequence: CDR1 SGDLS, CDR2 YYNGEE. The CDR3 consists of 14 residues. The CDR3 reads CASTQGLARDTQYF. CDR3 nucleotide sequence: TGTGCCAGCACCCAGGGCCTTGCCAGAGATACGCAGTATTTT.

The sample holds a few counts of this clonotype. The chain is built from TRBV6-1 and TRBJ1-2; possibly TRBD1 for D (5 bases). Germline CDR1 and CDR2: MNHNS and SASEGT. This CDR3 region has 13 residues. V was cut by 8 bases and J by 8 bases, with 18 bases left in between. The CDR3 loop is CASAGRPSEGYTF. The CDR3 DNA is TGTGCCAGCGCGGGACGGCCCTCGGAAGGCTACACCTTC.

This clonotype was recorded once. J is TRBJ1-2 and V is TRBV3-1; 8 bases fit TRBD1. V lost 1 base and J lost 4; bases outside the gene matches: 5. This CDR3 has 15 residues. Germline-derived CDR1 and CDR2 are LGHDT and YNNKEL (reference sequence). CDR3: CASSQGTGSGYGYTF. The CDR3 nucleotides read TGTGCCAGCAGCCAAGGGACAGGGTCGGGCTATGGCTACACCTTC.

This clonotype was counted at least ten times. The chain couples TRBV30 to TRBJ1-5; 7 bases line up with TRBD1. The CDR3 sequence is 13 residues long. From germline, CDR1 is GTSNPN and CDR2 SVGIG (reference sequence). V trimming: 3 bases; J trimming: 5 bases; junction bases outside the gene matches: 4. DNA for the CDR3: TGTGCCTGGAGAGACAGGGTAGATCAGCCCCAGCATTTT. Residues: CAWRDRVDQPQHF. Full variable domain (remainder filled in from reference TRBV30 and TRBJ1-5): SQTIHQWPATLVQPVGSPLSLECTVEGTSNPNLYWYRQAAGRGLQLLFYSVGIGQISSEVPQNLSASRPQDRQFILSSKKLLLSDSGFYLCAWRDRVDQPQHFGDGTRLSIL.

Note on this clonotype: A read error may produce the germline difference seen at one junction end. CDR3 region: CASSLGHNTGELSF. CDR3 sequence (DNA): TGCGCCAGCAGCTTGGGACACAACACCGGGGAGCTGTCTTTT. The gene calls are TRBV5-1 and TRBJ2-2; possible D gene TRBD2, 5 bases. Germline V lookup: CDR1 SGHRS, CDR2 YFSETQ. This CDR3 comprises 14 residues.

Details on this clonotype: One end of the junction is discordant with germline, which a read error may explain. This chain connects TRBV25-1 to TRBJ2-2, with TRBD1 identical over 7 bases. The CDR3 sequence is 15 residues long. Per the germline V gene, CDR1 is MGHDK and CDR2 is SYGVNS. CDR3 in DNA: TGTTCCAGCAGTGAAAACAGGGGTAACACCGGGGAGCTGTTTTTT. It translates to CSSSENRGNTGELFF.

This clonotype has ten or more counts. CDR3 nucleotides: TGTGCCAGCACGACAGTTGGAGCGAACACTGAAGCTTTCTTT. As protein: CASTTVGANTEAFF. V and J are TRBV27 and TRBJ1-1; D is perhaps TRBD1 (5 bases). CDR3 length: 14 residues. V dropped 7 bases and J dropped 1 base, with 13 bases sitting between them. Germline V gives CDR1 MNHEY, CDR2 SMNVEV (reference sequence).